A single T cell receptor (beta chain) is shown here with its context. Its antigen has not been determined. No much larger clone is present one base from it, and per-base qualities are unavailable. TCRbeta CDR3 regions were amplified from genomic DNA using the immunoSEQ Assay, a bias-controlled multiplex PCR. The original pipeline was this. The number of nucleated cells in each sample was estimated by amplification of reference gene primers within the assay. To quantify the absolute abundance of each unique TCRbeta CDR3 rearrangement, sequence reads were collapsed and filtered. For each sample, productive Simpson clonality was calculated as the square root of Simpson's diversity index across productive rearrangements. TCRdb mirrors the immuneACCESS table, restricted to in-frame sequences. Some clones are absent from its copies; in checked studies, under half trace to an unresolved V gene, and the reason for the others is unknown. D and trimming come from the DNA, and the V and J calls and clone size come from that table. This sample lists about 190,000 clones; less than 90% were detected once. About 20% of the sample lies in the top ten.

Taken from the germline V gene, the CDR1 and CDR2 loops are SGHRS and YFSETQ. Measured from the cysteine to the phenylalanine, the CDR3 is 14 residues long. The sequence is cut down to CDR3 DNA, 42 bases in frame from base 1. The V end loses 0 bases and the J end loses 1 base, and a stretch of 5 bases separates them. This specimen comes from a study of blood T cell repertoires in COVID-19 (TCRdb year 2020). Broadly, across the study: Samples from collaborators originated in the United States, Italy and Spain and spanned both the acute and convalescent phases of COVID-19. The material from the prospective study consisted of cDNA or gDNA derived from T cells, B-cell-depleted T cells, or PBMCs. Where available, HLA class I and class II types were taken from metadata supplied by the sample provider and were not determined by assay-based typing. The dataset comprised deeply sampled blood TCRbeta repertoires from subjects exposed to, actively infected with, or recovered from COVID-19. The repertoires were released in a freely available public database intended as a resource for research on the immune response to SARS-CoV-2. The samples were drawn from the first 160 participants of the ongoing ImmuneRACE study and from under 1,500 subjects provided by 6 global collaborators. The sample metadata nearly always contained a de-identified subject ID, COVID-19 status, age in years and sex.

Whole blood was collected in K2EDTA tubes by collaborating institutions according to the institutions' own protocols. Collaborator samples were shipped for TCRbeta analysis as frozen whole blood, isolated PBMCs, or DNA extracted from either sample type. The investigation overall reported the following: The quantity of clinical and demographic metadata differed by source and by participant and was supplied without curation.

Recombination joined TRBV5-1 with TRBJ1-3; no D segment can be confidently identified. Sample: peripheral blood. This receptor was obtained from a human donor in a cohort sampled during active COVID-19. The nucleotide sequence is TGCGCCAGCAGCTTGGAACAGTCTGGAAACACCATATATTTT. This is translated as CASSLEQSGNTIYF.